This T cell receptor (beta chain) comes out of a study of blood T cell repertoires in COVID-19. Assay used: immunoSEQ multiplex PCR; TCRdb lists only in-frame clones, some missing. The sample gives approximately 140,000 clones, 80% to 90% of which show up once; 3% to 3.5% is in the top ten. V shed 5 bases and J shed 4 bases, with 23 bases lying between them. CDR3 length: 17 residues. Per germline, CDR1 MNHEY and CDR2 SMNVEV (reference sequence). What was sequenced was PBMCs or T cells enriched from blood (not recorded which). The TCR was taken from a woman aged 50 to 65 with acute COVID-19. The genes are TRBV27 and TRBJ2-5; tentative D call: TRBD2 (6 bases). The CDR3 DNA reads as TGTGCCAGCAGTCGAGGAGGGGCAGGGCAGGTTCGAGAGACCCAGTACTTC. Translating it yields CASSRGGAGQVRETQYF.